The clone carrying this T cell receptor beta chain was detected a few times. Its cognate antigen is unknown. This entry belongs to a study of OX40 agonist ivuxolimab in advanced cancers. Overall study: A diagnosis of hepatocellular carcinoma, melanoma, renal cell or head and neck cancer was present in dose-escalation patients. Study-level points and caveats: On average, a greater number of expanded clones characterised CD8+ T cells relative to CD4+. Certain nonresponders additionally had low normalized T-cell clonal expansion.

CDR3 length: 16 amino acids. J was trimmed by 5 bases and V by 4 bases; bases with no gene match: 12. Germline V gene lookup returns CDR1 SGHRS and CDR2 YFSETQ. The method was immunoSEQ multiplex PCR; TCRdb's version includes in-frame clones alone and lacks a portion of them. The sample gives around 55,000 clones, approximately 83% of which show up once; approximately 13% is in the top ten. The sequence was collected from an adult with an advanced solid tumor such as melanoma, head and neck, liver or kidney cancer. The sequences come from CD4+ or CD8+ T cells sorted from blood, collected in a trial of the OX40 agonist ivuxolimab. The gene calls are TRBV5-1 and TRBJ2-1, with 7 bases lining up with TRBD2. The CDR3 loop is CASSLGRFAGDNEQFF. The CDR3 region has the DNA TGCGCCAGCAGCCTCGGGCGGTTTGCGGGAGACAATGAGCAGTTCTTC.